This T cell receptor (beta chain) was retrieved from a study of T-cell reconstitution after alpha-beta-depleted transplantation in children. This clonotype was recorded many times. The germline gives CDR1 DFQATT, CDR2 SNEGSKA (reference sequence). The CDR3 covers 11 residues. The V end lost 4 bases, the J end lost 10 bases, and 11 bases lay between the germline ends. Preparation of the TCRbeta library used unique molecular identifiers. TCRdb independently ran MiXCR on the PCR reads; one entry per CDR3 protein. The sample yields approximately 390,000 distinct CDR3 sequences, about 11% seen once. The sample consisted of PBMCs from the stem cell graft donor, taken from the stem cell graft. V and J are TRBV20-1 and TRBJ2-1; D may match TRBD1 or TRBD2 (5 bases each). This receptor was identified in a human donor who donated a stem cell graft to a child with acute myeloid leukemia. The chain's CDR3 is CSATPGAEQFF. The CDR3 DNA reads TGCAGTGCTACCCCCGGGGCCGAGCAGTTCTTC.